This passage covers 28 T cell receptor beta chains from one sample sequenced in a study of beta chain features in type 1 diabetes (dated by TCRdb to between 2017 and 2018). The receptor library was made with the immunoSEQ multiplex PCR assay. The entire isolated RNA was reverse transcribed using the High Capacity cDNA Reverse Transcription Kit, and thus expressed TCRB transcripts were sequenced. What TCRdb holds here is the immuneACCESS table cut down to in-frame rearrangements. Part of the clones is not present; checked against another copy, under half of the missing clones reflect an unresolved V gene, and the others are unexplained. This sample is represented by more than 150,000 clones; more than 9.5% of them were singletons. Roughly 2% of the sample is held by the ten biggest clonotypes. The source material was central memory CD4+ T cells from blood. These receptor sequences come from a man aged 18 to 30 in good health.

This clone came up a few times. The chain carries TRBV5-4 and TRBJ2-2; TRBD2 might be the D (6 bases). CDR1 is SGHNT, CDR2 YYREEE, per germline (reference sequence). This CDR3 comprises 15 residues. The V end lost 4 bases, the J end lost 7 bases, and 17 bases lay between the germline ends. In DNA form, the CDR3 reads TGTGCCAGCAGCCCTGGAGAGCGGGTTAACGGGGAGCTGTTTTTT. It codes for CASSPGERVNGELFF.

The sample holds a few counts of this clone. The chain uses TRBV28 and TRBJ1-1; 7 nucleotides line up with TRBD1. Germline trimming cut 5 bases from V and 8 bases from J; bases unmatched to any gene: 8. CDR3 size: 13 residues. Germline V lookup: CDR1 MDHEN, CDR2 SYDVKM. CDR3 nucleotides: TGTGCCAGCAGTCACCGGGACAGAGACGAAGCTTTCTTT. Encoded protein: CASSHRDRDEAFF.

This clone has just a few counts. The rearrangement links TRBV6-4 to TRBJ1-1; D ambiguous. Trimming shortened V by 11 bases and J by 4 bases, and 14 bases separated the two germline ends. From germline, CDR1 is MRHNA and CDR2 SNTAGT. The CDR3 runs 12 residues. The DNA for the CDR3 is TGTGCCTATCCATGGACTGCCACTGAAGCTTTCTTT. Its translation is CAYPWTATEAFF.

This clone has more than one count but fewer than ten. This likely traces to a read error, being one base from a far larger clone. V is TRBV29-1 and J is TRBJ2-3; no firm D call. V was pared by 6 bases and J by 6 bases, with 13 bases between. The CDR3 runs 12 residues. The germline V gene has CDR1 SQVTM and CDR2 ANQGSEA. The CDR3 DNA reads TGCAGCGTAGGCGGAGAGTCTGATACGCAGTATTTT. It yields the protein CSVGGESDTQYF.

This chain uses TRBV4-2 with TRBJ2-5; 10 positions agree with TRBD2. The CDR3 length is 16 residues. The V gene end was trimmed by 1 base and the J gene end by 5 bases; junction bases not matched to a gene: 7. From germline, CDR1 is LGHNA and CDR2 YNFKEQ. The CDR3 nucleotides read TGTGCCAGCAGCCAAGGAGGTCTAGCGGGAGTCGAGACCCAGTACTTC. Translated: CASSQGGLAGVETQYF.

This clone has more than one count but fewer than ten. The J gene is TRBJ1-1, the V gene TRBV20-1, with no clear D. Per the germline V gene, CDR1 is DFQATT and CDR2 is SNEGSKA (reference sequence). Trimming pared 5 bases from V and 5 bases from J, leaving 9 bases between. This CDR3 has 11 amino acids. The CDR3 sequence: CSAQPGTEAFF. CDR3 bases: TGCAGTGCTCAACCGGGGACTGAAGCTTTCTTT.

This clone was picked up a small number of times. This chain's CDR3 is CASSQDGAGGGYNEQFF. CDR3 nucleotide sequence: TGTGCCAGCAGCCAAGATGGTGCGGGGGGTGGGTACAATGAGCAGTTCTTC. The chain carries TRBV4-2 and TRBJ2-1; 8 bases match TRBD2. The J segment lost 4 bases and the V segment lost 0 bases, leaving 8 bases of the junction unmatched. CDR3 length equals 17 residues. Per the germline V gene, CDR1 is LGHNA and CDR2 is YNFKEQ.

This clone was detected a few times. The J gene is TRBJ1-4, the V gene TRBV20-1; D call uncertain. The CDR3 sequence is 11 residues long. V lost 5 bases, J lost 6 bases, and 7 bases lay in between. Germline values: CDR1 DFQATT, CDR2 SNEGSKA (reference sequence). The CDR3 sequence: CSAEHDEKLFF. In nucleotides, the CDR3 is TGCAGTGCTGAACACGATGAAAAACTGTTTTTT.

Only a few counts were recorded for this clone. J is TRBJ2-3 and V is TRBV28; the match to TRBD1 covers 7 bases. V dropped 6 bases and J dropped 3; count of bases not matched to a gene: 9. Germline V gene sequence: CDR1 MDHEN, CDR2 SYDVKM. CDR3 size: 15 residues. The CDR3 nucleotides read TGTGCCAGCAGCCCTACGGGCAGGGGGACAGATACGCAGTATTTT. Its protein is CASSPTGRGTDTQYF. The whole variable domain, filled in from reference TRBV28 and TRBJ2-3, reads DVKVTQSSRYLVKRTGEKVFLECVQDMDHENMFWYRQDPGLGLRLIYFSYDVKMKEKGDIPEGYSVSREKKERFSLILESASTNQTSMYLCASSPTGRGTDTQYFGPGTRLTVL.

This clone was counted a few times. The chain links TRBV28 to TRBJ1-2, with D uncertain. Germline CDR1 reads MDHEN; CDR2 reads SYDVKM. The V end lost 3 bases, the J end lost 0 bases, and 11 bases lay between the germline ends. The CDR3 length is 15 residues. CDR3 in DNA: TGTGCCAGCAGTTTCTGGCAGGTAGCTAACTATGGCTACACCTTC. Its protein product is CASSFWQVANYGYTF.

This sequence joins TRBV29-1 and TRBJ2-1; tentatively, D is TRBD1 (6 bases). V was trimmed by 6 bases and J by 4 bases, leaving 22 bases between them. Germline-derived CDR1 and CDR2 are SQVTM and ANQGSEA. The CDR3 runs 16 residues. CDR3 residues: CSVPTGAPGKYNEQFF. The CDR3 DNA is TGCAGCGTCCCGACAGGTGCCCCGGGAAAGTACAATGAGCAGTTCTTC.

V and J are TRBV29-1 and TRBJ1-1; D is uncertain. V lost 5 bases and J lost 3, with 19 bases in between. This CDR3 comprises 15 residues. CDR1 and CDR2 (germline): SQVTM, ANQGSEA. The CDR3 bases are TGCAGCGTTTGGTCAAGGTTTTATGGAGACACTGAAGCTTTCTTT. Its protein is CSVWSRFYGDTEAFF.

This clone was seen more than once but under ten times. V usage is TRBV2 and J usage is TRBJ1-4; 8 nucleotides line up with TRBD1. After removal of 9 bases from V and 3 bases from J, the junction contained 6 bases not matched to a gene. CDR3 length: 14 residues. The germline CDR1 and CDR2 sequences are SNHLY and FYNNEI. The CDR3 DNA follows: TGTGCCAGTTCCAGGGGGCTAGCTAATGAAAAACTGTTTTTT. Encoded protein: CASSRGLANEKLFF.

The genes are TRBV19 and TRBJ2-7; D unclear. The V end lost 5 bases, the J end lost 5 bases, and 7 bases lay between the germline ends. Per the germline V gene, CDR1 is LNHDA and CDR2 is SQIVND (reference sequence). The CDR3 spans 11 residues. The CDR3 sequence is CASSPRNEQYF. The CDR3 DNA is TGTGCCAGTAGTCCGCGAAACGAGCAGTACTTC.

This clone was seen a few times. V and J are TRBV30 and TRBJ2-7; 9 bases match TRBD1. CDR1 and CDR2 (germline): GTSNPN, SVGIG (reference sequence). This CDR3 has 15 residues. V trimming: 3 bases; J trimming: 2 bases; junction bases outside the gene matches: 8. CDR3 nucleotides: TGTGCCTGGAGGCACCCGGGACAGGGCACCTACGAGCAGTACTTC. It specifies CAWRHPGQGTYEQYF.

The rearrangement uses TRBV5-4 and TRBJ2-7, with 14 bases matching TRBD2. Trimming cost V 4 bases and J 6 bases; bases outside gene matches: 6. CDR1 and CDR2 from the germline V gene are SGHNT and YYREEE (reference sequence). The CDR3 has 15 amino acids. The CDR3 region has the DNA TGTGCCAGCAGCATTTCCGGGACTAGCGGGAGCGAGCAGTACTTC. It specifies CASSISGTSGSEQYF.

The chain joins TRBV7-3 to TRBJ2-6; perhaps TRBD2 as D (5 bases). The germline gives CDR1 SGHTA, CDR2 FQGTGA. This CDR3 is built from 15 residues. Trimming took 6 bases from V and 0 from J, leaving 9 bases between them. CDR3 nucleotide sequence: TGTGCCAGCAGTCATGGAGGCTCTGGGGCCAACGTCCTGACTTTC. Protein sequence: CASSHGGSGANVLTF.

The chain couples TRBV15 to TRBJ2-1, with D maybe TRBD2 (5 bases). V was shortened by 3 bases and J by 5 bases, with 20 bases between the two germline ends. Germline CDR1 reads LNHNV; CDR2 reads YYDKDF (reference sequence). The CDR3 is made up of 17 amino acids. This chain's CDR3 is CATSRGQWTGRDNEQFF. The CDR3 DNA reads TGTGCCACCAGCAGGGGTCAGTGGACGGGAAGGGACAATGAGCAGTTCTTC.

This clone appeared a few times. CDR3 amino acids: CASSVATGLAIEQFF. Written as DNA, the CDR3 is TGTGCCAGCAGCGTAGCTACGGGACTAGCTATTGAGCAGTTCTTC. The rearrangement uses TRBV9 and TRBJ2-1; the match to TRBD2 covers 9 bases. V gave up 0 bases and J gave up 9 bases; unmatched junction bases: 7. The CDR3 consists of 15 residues. Per the germline V gene, CDR1 is SGDLS and CDR2 is YYNGEE. The full variable domain, in which reference TRBV9 and TRBJ2-1 provide the parts outside the CDR3, is DSGVTQTPKHLITATGQRVTLRCSPRSGDLSVYWYQQSLDQGLQFLIQYYNGEERAKGNILERFSAQQFPDLHSELNLSSLELGDSALYFCASSVATGLAIEQFFGPGTRLTVL.

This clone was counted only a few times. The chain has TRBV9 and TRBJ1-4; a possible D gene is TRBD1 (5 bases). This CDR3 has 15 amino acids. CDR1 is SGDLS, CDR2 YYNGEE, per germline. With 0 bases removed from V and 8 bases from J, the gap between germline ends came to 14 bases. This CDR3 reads CASSVAGRKVEKLFF. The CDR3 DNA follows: TGTGCCAGCAGCGTAGCGGGACGGAAAGTAGAAAAACTGTTTTTT.

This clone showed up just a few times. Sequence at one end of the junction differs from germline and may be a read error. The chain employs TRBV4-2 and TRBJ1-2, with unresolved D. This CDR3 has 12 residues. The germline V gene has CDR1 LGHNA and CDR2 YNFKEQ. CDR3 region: CASSQSKGGCTF. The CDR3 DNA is TGTGCCAGCAGCCAATCTAAAGGAGGCTGCACCTTC.

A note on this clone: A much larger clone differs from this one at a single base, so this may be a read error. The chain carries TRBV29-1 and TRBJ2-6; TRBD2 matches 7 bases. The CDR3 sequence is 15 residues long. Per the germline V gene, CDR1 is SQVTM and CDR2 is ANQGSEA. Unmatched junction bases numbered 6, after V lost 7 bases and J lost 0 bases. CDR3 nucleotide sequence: TGCAGCGGTCCAGCGGGACGCTCTGGGGCCAACGTCCTGACTTTC. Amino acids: CSGPAGRSGANVLTF.

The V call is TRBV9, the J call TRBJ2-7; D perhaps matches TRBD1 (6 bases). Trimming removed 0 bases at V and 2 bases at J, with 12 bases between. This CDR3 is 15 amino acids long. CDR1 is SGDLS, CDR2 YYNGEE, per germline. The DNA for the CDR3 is TGTGCCAGCAGCGTAGGGGACAAGCCTACCTACGAGCAGTACTTC. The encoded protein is CASSVGDKPTYEQYF.

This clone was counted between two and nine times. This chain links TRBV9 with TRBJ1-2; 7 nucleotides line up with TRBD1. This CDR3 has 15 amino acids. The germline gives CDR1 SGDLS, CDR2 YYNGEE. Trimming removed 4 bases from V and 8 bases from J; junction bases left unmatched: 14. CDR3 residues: CASSLGQERSHGYTF. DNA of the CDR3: TGTGCCAGCAGCCTAGGACAGGAGAGGTCTCACGGCTACACCTTC.

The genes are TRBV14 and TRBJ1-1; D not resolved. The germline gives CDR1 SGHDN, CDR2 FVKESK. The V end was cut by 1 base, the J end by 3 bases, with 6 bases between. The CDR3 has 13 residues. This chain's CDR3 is CASSQAGYTEAFF. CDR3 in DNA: TGTGCCAGCAGCCAAGCCGGTTACACTGAAGCTTTCTTT.

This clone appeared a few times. The CDR3 loop is CSVGQPGGGYTF. For the CDR3, the DNA is TGCAGCGTAGGGCAGCCTGGAGGTGGCTACACCTTC. The gene calls are TRBV29-1 and TRBJ1-2; D is uncertain. The CDR3 length is 12 residues. Germline-derived CDR1 and CDR2 are SQVTM and ANQGSEA. The V end was cut by 6 bases, the J end by 7 bases, with 15 bases between. The whole variable domain, remainder taken from reference TRBV29-1 and TRBJ1-2, is SAVISQKPSRDICQRGTSLTIQCQVDSQVTMMFWYRQQPGQSLTLIATANQGSEATYESGFVIDKFPISRPNLTFSTLTVSNMSPEDSSIYLCSVGQPGGGYTFGSGTRLTVV.

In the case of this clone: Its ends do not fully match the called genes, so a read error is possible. CDR3 bases: TGTGCCAGCAGACAAGTTCAGGACCCGGGGTATAGCAATCAGCCCCAGCATTTT. This encodes CASRQVQDPGYSNQPQHF. J is TRBJ1-5 and V is TRBV14; D unclear. Germline CDR1 reads SGHDN; CDR2 reads FVKESK. This CDR3 is 18 amino acids long.

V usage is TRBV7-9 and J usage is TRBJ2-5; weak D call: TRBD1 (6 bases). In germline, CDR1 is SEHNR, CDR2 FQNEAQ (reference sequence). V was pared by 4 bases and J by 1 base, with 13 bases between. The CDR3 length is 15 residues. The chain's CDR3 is CASSSTEGVQETQYF. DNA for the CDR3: TGTGCCAGCAGCTCCACCGAGGGGGTCCAAGAGACCCAGTACTTC.